The 28 T cell receptor beta chains presented below share a single source sample, sequenced in a study of blood T cell repertoires in COVID-19. Profiling relied on immunoSEQ multiplex PCR, and the TCRdb table lists in-frame clones only, not all of them. The repertoire holds more than 300,000 clones, 80% to 90% seen once, with 8.5% to 12% in the top ten. Sequencing was performed on peripheral blood. These receptors all stem from a woman aged 25 to 39 with COVID-19, enrolled during active disease.

The V gene is TRBV9, the J gene TRBJ1-1; a possible D gene is TRBD1 (5 bases). Germline CDR1 SGDLS, CDR2 YYNGEE. This CDR3 comprises 15 residues. The germline V and J ends were trimmed by 3 bases and 5 bases, with 17 bases remaining between them. The CDR3 protein is CASSAARDPRTEAFF. CDR3 coding DNA: TGTGCCAGCAGCGCAGCGCGGGACCCCCGGACTGAAGCTTTCTTT.

The count of this clone is one. The rearrangement joins TRBV27 to TRBJ2-2, with TRBD2 matching over 13 bases. Germline V gene lookup returns CDR1 MNHEY and CDR2 SMNVEV (reference sequence). CDR3 length: 16 residues. V lost 5 bases, J lost 4 bases, and 4 bases stayed unmatched. The CDR3 reads CASSPGLAGFTGELFF. CDR3 DNA: TGTGCCAGCAGTCCGGGACTAGCGGGATTCACCGGGGAGCTGTTTTTT.

The chain is built from TRBV24-1 and TRBJ1-2; a possible D gene is TRBD1 (5 bases). The CDR3 runs to 13 residues. Trimming pared 9 bases from V and 8 bases from J, leaving 18 bases between. Germline V gene sequence: CDR1 KGHDR, CDR2 SFDVKD. This CDR3 reads CATLGWGEEGYTF. In DNA, the CDR3 is TGTGCCACCCTAGGTTGGGGGGAAGAAGGCTACACCTTC.

This rearrangement joins TRBV10-2 to TRBJ2-3; weak D call: TRBD2 (6 bases). Germline CDR1 reads WSHSY; CDR2 reads SAAADI. CDR3 length equals 17 residues. V was shortened by 2 bases and J by 0 bases, with 15 bases between the two germline ends. Here the CDR3 reads CASSEPPGSGSTDTQYF. For the CDR3, the DNA is TGCGCCAGCAGTGAGCCCCCGGGTAGCGGCAGCACAGATACGCAGTATTTT.

The chain combines TRBV7-2 with TRBJ2-3; possibly TRBD1 for D (5 bases). The length of the CDR3 is 13 residues. Germline CDR1 and CDR2: SGHTA and FQGNSA. V dropped 5 bases and J dropped 5 bases, with 11 bases sitting between them. The CDR3 loop is CASSGRRGDTQYF. For the CDR3, the DNA is TGTGCCAGCAGCGGTCGTAGGGGAGATACGCAGTATTTT. The whole variable domain, remainder taken from reference TRBV7-2 and TRBJ2-3, is GAGVSQSPSNKVTEKGKDVELRCDPISGHTALYWYRQSLGQGLEFLIYFQGNSAPDKSGLPSDRFSAERTGGSVSTLTIQRTQQEDSAVYLCASSGRRGDTQYFGPGTRLTVL.

V and J are TRBV5-4 and TRBJ1-3; TRBD1 matches at 8 bases. The CDR3 sequence is 18 residues long. Germline values: CDR1 SGHNT, CDR2 YYREEE (reference sequence). Losses at the gene ends were 0 bases for V and 0 bases for J; bases not matched to a gene: 8. CDR3 nucleotides: TGTGCCAGCAGCTTGGGACAGGGGACCCCATTCTCTGGAAACACCATATATTTT. It is translated as CASSLGQGTPFSGNTIYF.

This clone was recorded once. V gene TRBV2 combines with J gene TRBJ2-3; D is perhaps TRBD2 (6 bases). Germline V lookup: CDR1 SNHLY, CDR2 FYNNEI. The CDR3 length is 14 residues. V was trimmed by 8 bases and J by 6 bases, leaving 18 bases between them. Here the CDR3 reads CASQGGQVWDTQYF. CDR3 nucleotide sequence: TGTGCCAGCCAGGGAGGCCAGGTGTGGGATACGCAGTATTTT.

The count of this clone is one. The V and J genes are TRBV3-1 (or the pseudogene TRBV3-2) and TRBJ2-3; 7 bases agree with TRBD2. Trimming at V came to 3 bases and at J to 2 bases, leaving 2 bases not matched to a gene. The germline V gene encodes CDR1 LGHDT and CDR2 YNNKEL (reference sequence). This CDR3 region has 14 residues. The CDR3 protein is CASSQGGDTDTQYF. In nucleotides, the CDR3 is TGTGCCAGCAGCCAGGGAGGGGACACAGATACGCAGTATTTT.

The CDR3 DNA follows: TGTGCCTGGAGCCCGGAGGATAATTCACCCCTCCACTTT. It yields the protein CAWSPEDNSPLHF. The rearrangement uses TRBV30 and TRBJ1-6, with unresolved D. V was trimmed by 3 bases and J by 5 bases, leaving 8 bases between them. Germline CDR1 GTSNPN, CDR2 SVGIG (reference sequence). This CDR3 contains 13 residues. The full variable domain, its missing parts supplied by reference TRBV30 and TRBJ1-6, is SQTIHQWPATLVQPVGSPLSLECTVEGTSNPNLYWYRQAAGRGLQLLFYSVGIGQISSEVPQNLSASRPQDRQFILSSKKLLLSDSGFYLCAWSPEDNSPLHFGNGTRLTVT.

This chain connects TRBV7-9 to TRBJ2-4; tentative D call: TRBD1 (7 bases). This CDR3 comprises 14 residues. Germline loops: CDR1 SEHNR, CDR2 FQNEAQ (reference sequence). V shed 1 base and J shed 6 bases, with 10 bases lying between them. The chain's CDR3 is CASSLVRGANIQYF. The CDR3 DNA reads as TGTGCCAGCAGCTTAGTCAGGGGGGCAAACATTCAGTACTTC.

The V call is TRBV5-1, the J call TRBJ1-4; TRBD1 is a possible D gene (6 bases). V lost 0 bases and J lost 0, with 12 bases in between. CDR3 length: 17 amino acids. Germline lookup yields CDR1 SGHRS and CDR2 YFSETQ. The CDR3 loop is CASSLAGGSATNEKLFF. DNA of the CDR3: TGCGCCAGCAGCTTGGCTGGGGGCTCCGCAACTAATGAAAAACTGTTTTTT.

CDR3 protein: CASSVWSSGRLNTGELFF. DNA of the CDR3: TGTGCCAGCAGCGTATGGTCCAGCGGGAGGTTAAACACCGGGGAGCTGTTTTTT. The J gene is TRBJ2-2, the V gene TRBV9; 9 bases match TRBD2. The germline gives CDR1 SGDLS, CDR2 YYNGEE. J lost 2 bases, V lost 1 base, and 9 bases had no gene match. The CDR3 contains 18 residues.

Only a few counts were recorded for this clone. The gene calls are TRBV28 and TRBJ1-5; D ambiguous. The CDR3 runs to 15 residues. Trimming cost V 8 bases and J 4 bases, with 18 bases left between them. Germline CDR1 and CDR2: MDHEN and SYDVKM. The CDR3 DNA sequence: TGTGCCAGCTGCCGGTTTATAGGGAGTAATCAGCCCCAGCATTTT. It translates to CASCRFIGSNQPQHF.

As DNA, the CDR3 is TGTGCCAGTAGTATAGAACCCTCCCGGTTGGCTTTCTTT. The encoded protein is CASSIEPSRLAFF. The gene calls are TRBV19 and TRBJ1-1; no clear D gene. Trimming took off 0 bases at V and 11 bases at J, with 13 bases between the two ends. Germline values: CDR1 LNHDA, CDR2 SQIVND (reference sequence). This CDR3 is 13 amino acids long.

This chain links TRBV6-2 or TRBV6-3 with TRBJ2-7; 8 positions match TRBD2. The length of the CDR3 is 15 residues. Germline CDR1 and CDR2: MNHEY and SVGEGT. Trimming took 4 bases from V and 2 from J; bases not matched to a gene: 7. CDR3 in amino acids: CASSLNAGGPYEQYF. For the CDR3, the DNA is TGTGCCAGCAGTTTAAATGCGGGGGGCCCCTACGAGCAGTACTTC.

The chain uses TRBV19 and TRBJ2-7; D perhaps matches TRBD1 (6 bases). The CDR3 is made up of 13 amino acids. Germline CDR1 reads LNHDA; CDR2 reads SQIVND (reference sequence). Trimming took off 5 bases at V and 5 bases at J, with 13 bases between the two ends. CDR3 coding DNA: TGTGCCAGTAGTTGGCAGGGGATCAACGAGCAGTACTTC. This sequence encodes CASSWQGINEQYF.

DNA for the CDR3: TGTGCCAGCAGTTTTCGAGGATTTTATTCTGAAGCTTTCTTT. Translated: CASSFRGFYSEAFF. The chain has TRBV27 and TRBJ1-1; D is unresolved. Trimming shortened V by 3 bases and J by 6 bases, and 14 bases separated the two germline ends. This CDR3 spans 14 amino acids. Germline V gives CDR1 MNHEY, CDR2 SMNVEV (reference sequence).

The chain is built from TRBV7-8 and TRBJ2-7; 11 bases line up with TRBD2. With V trimmed by 1 base and J by 4 bases, 3 bases remained unmatched. The CDR3 loop spans 15 amino acids. Germline values: CDR1 SGHVS, CDR2 FQNEAQ. In nucleotides, the CDR3 is TGTGCCAGCAGCTTAGTGTCTAGCGGGAGGTACGAGCAGTACTTC. It codes for CASSLVSSGRYEQYF.

The V gene is TRBV5-6, the J gene TRBJ1-5; 7 nucleotides align to TRBD1. V gave up 2 bases and J gave up 2 bases; unmatched junction bases: 1. Germline assignment: CDR1 SGHDT and CDR2 YYEEEE. The CDR3 totals 14 residues. The CDR3 sequence: CASSFGTGNQPQHF. The CDR3 DNA is TGTGCCAGCAGCTTTGGGACAGGCAATCAGCCCCAGCATTTT.

The chain carries TRBV7-2 and TRBJ2-5; 9 bases are shared with TRBD1. J was trimmed by 6 bases and V by 5 bases; bases with no gene match: 7. In germline, CDR1 is SGHTA, CDR2 FQGNSA. CDR3 length: 14 amino acids. CDR3 sequence reads: CASSRDRAIKTQYF. The CDR3 DNA reads as TGTGCCAGCAGCCGGGACAGGGCCATTAAGACCCAGTACTTC.

The rearrangement joins TRBV7-8 to TRBJ1-5, with D possibly being TRBD1 (5 bases). The germline V gene has CDR1 SGHVS and CDR2 FQNEAQ. Trimming pared 4 bases from V and 11 bases from J, leaving 24 bases between. The CDR3 is 16 residues long. The CDR3 region has the DNA TGTGCCAGCAGCTCTCGACTCGACAGTGACCATCGGGCCCAGCATTTT. Translation: CASSSRLDSDHRAQHF.

The CDR3 loop is CASSSGGIGGYTF. CDR3 in DNA: TGTGCCAGCTCATCGGGAGGGATCGGTGGCTACACCTTC. The rearrangement links TRBV28 to TRBJ1-2, with D hard to call. The germline V and J ends were trimmed by 8 bases and 7 bases, with 17 bases remaining between them. The CDR3 contains 13 residues. The germline V gene encodes CDR1 MDHEN and CDR2 SYDVKM.

The genes are TRBV7-9 and TRBJ2-3; D not resolved. V was trimmed by 3 bases and J by 2 bases, leaving 9 bases between them. Germline CDR1 is SEHNR and CDR2 is FQNEAQ (reference sequence). This CDR3 region has 14 residues. The CDR3 sequence: CASSFLTNTDTQYF. CDR3 nucleotide sequence: TGTGCCAGCAGCTTTCTAACCAACACAGATACGCAGTATTTT.

Remarks on this clone: The junction departs from the called germline gene at one end, perhaps through a read error. The chain recombines TRBV7-7 with TRBJ2-7; TRBD2 matches 8 bases. The CDR3 sequence is 15 residues long. CDR1 and CDR2 from the germline V gene are SSHAT and FNYEAQ (reference sequence). CDR3 sequence reads: CASSQGPSGSYEQYF. The CDR3 DNA follows: TGTGCTAGCAGCCAAGGGCCTAGCGGGTCCTACGAGCAGTACTTC.

This rearrangement joins TRBV30 to TRBJ2-2; tentative D call: TRBD2 (6 bases). Looked up from germline, CDR1 is GTSNPN and CDR2 is SVGIG (reference sequence). CDR3 length: 14 residues. Trimming stripped 2 bases from V and 5 bases from J, with 12 bases between. The CDR3 loop is CAWSRSGGTGELFF. DNA of the CDR3: TGTGCCTGGAGTAGGAGCGGAGGGACCGGGGAGCTGTTTTTT.

The CDR3 DNA reads as TGTGCCAGCAGGCCCCTGAGGAGCAACAATCAGCCCCAGCATTTT. This codes for CASRPLRSNNQPQHF. The gene calls are TRBV27 and TRBJ1-5; D not resolved. The V end lost 6 bases, the J end lost 3 bases, and 15 bases lay between the germline ends. Germline CDR1 is MNHEY and CDR2 is SMNVEV (reference sequence). The CDR3 loop spans 15 amino acids.

This clone was detected ten times or more. This chain joins TRBV19 and TRBJ2-5, with D perhaps TRBD1 (8 bases). CDR1 is LNHDA and CDR2 is SQIVND in the germline V gene (reference sequence). This CDR3 contains 16 residues. Trimming left V 1 base short and J 2 bases short, with 14 bases between. Here the CDR3 DNA reads TGTGCCAGTAGTATAGGTTTACAGGGGGGGCAAGAGACCCAGTACTTC. The encoded protein is CASSIGLQGGQETQYF.

The sample holds one count of this clone. This rearrangement joins TRBV7-3 to TRBJ1-1, with TRBD1 identical over 9 bases. This CDR3 contains 12 residues. In germline, CDR1 is SGHTA, CDR2 FQGTGA. J lost 10 bases, V lost 6 bases, and 6 bases had no gene match. CDR3 amino acids: CASRSGTGRAFF. In DNA form, the CDR3 reads TGTGCCAGCAGGTCCGGGACAGGGAGAGCTTTCTTT.